A selection of T cell receptor beta chains follows, all from one sample in a study of T cell responses to AZD1222 COVID-19 vaccine. The data were produced by immunoSEQ multiplex PCR, yet TCRdb's version contains in-frame clones alone and is incomplete. The sample holds under 150,000 clones, 70% to 90% seen once. The specimen was peripheral blood, collected on day 0 of AZD1222 vaccination. Every receptor here comes from an adult in good health. The CDR3 runs from the conserved cysteine through the conserved F or W.

j_call v_call cdr3_aa
TRBJ1-2 TRBV30 CAWSQRGNYGYTF
TRBJ1-6 TRBV5-1 CASMRAGDNSPLHF
TRBJ2-5 TRBV5-6 CASSLQETQYF
TRBJ1-2 TRBV6-5 CASSYSWAGLGYTF
TRBJ1-4 TRBV19 CASRRDRTATNEKLFF
TRBJ2-7 TRBV10-3 CAISDDSSYEQYF
TRBJ2-3 TRBV3-1/TRBV3-2 CASSPRLAATDTQYF
TRBJ2-1 TRBV29-1 CSVGGGGEQFF
TRBJ2-2 TRBV4-1 CASSHGGWELFF
TRBJ1-2 TRBV5-6 CASSPIGGVGGYTF
TRBJ2-1 TRBV19 CASREFGSYNEQFF
TRBJ1-2 TRBV7-3 CASSLLQGAAGYTF
TRBJ1-3 TRBV5-6 CASTLQDENTIYF
TRBJ1-3 TRBV6-1 CASSEVRGSSGNTIYF
TRBJ2-7 TRBV6-6 CASSWRGGGSYEQYF
TRBJ2-5 TRBV30 CAWSRTSGRASETQYF
TRBJ2-1 TRBV3-1/TRBV3-2 CASNLPNEQFF
TRBJ1-1 TRBV4-1 CASSPSQGAHTEAFF
TRBJ1-4 TRBV12-3/TRBV12-4 CASSVQGGKLFF
TRBJ2-3 TRBV7-2 CASSFGTADTQYF
TRBJ2-5 TRBV15 CATTKDRGRETQYF
TRBJ2-1 TRBV29-1 CSVDFGASPYNEQFF
TRBJ2-2 TRBV7-9 CASSIPGRTNTGELFF
TRBJ2-7 TRBV29-1 CSVDMGGGEQYF
TRBJ1-1 TRBV7-7 CASSSLMNRGPSNTEAFF
TRBJ1-3 TRBV5-8 CASSLYRAGNTIYF
TRBJ1-2 TRBV19 CASTGSVRDYGYTF
TRBJ1-4 TRBV4-1 CASSQAPDRDEKLFF
TRBJ1-2 TRBV30 CAWSVQGYYGYTF
TRBJ2-1 TRBV19 CASSKGPSGTSYNEQFF
TRBJ1-2 TRBV7-3 CASSPSMSTGDYGYTF
TRBJ2-3 TRBV6-4 CASSARDRDTDTQYF
TRBJ1-4 TRBV18 CASSPGGGNEKLFF
TRBJ1-3 TRBV7-9 CAAATHGASGNTIYF
TRBJ2-3 TRBV9 CASSVEGWGADTQYF
TRBJ2-3 TRBV7-3 CASSFGITDTQYF
TRBJ1-6 TRBV19 CASSPQGGYNSPLHF
TRBJ2-7 TRBV7-9 CASSSRTDGTREQYF
TRBJ1-6 TRBV7-8 CASSFGSTTGSSPLHF